These 28 T cell receptor beta chains were all obtained from the same sample, sequenced in a study of blood T cell repertoires in COVID-19. The repertoire was sequenced with immunoSEQ multiplex PCR; TCRdb's copy has only in-frame clones and lacks some. The data hold approximately 150,000 clones, with less than 80% observed a single time. The sequenced sample was PBMCs or T cells enriched from blood (not recorded which). Receptors originate from a woman in her 70s in a cohort exposed to, infected with or recovered from COVID-19 (not recorded which).

V usage is TRBV2 and J usage is TRBJ2-5; 8 bases agree with TRBD2. The CDR3 loop spans 14 amino acids. Trimming cost V 6 bases and J 5 bases; bases outside gene matches: 8. Germline loops: CDR1 SNHLY, CDR2 FYNNEI. CDR3 coding DNA: TGTGCCAGCAGGAGGAGCGGGGGCGAGGAGACCCAGTACTTC. Translated: CASRRSGGEETQYF.

With regard to this clone: The conserved phenylalanine or tryptophan is not found at the CDR3 terminus, so this likely reflects a read error. It is unclear where the CDR3 begins or ends on the DNA, so no DNA is shown, and the CDR3 is as TCRdb lists it. The CDR3 is CASSDGTGQESI. The J gene is TRBJ2-7, the V gene TRBV5-1; the table assigns TRBD1, which was not confirmed against the DNA. The CDR3 has 12 residues if both end residues are counted. Per the germline V gene, CDR1 is SGHRS and CDR2 is YFSETQ.

This clone was found once. The rearrangement links TRBV19 to TRBJ1-2, with a weak D call TRBD1 (6 bases). The germline V gene encodes CDR1 LNHDA and CDR2 SQIVND (reference sequence). CDR3 length: 14 residues. Trimming cost V 3 bases and J 3 bases, with 11 bases left between them. The CDR3 bases are TGTGCCAGTAGTATGGCTGGGGGCTACTATGGCTACACCTTC. The encoded protein is CASSMAGGYYGYTF.

This chain uses TRBV3-1 (or the pseudogene TRBV3-2) with TRBJ2-2; 9 bases fit TRBD1. CDR3 length equals 15 residues. Per the germline V gene, CDR1 is LGHDT and CDR2 is YNNKEL (reference sequence). Unmatched junction bases numbered 3, after V lost 3 bases and J lost 4 bases. DNA for the CDR3: TGTGCCAGCAGCCACACGGACAGGGGCACCGGGGAGCTGTTTTTT. Translating gives CASSHTDRGTGELFF.

The V gene is TRBV7-2, the J gene TRBJ2-3, with TRBD1 matching 8 bases. Per the germline V gene, CDR1 is SGHTA and CDR2 is FQGNSA. The V segment lost 1 base and the J segment 13 bases; nucleotides outside the gene matches: 4. The CDR3 contains 12 residues. CDR3 region: CASSLVRTGKYF. The CDR3 bases are TGTGCCAGCAGCTTAGTAAGGACAGGGAAGTATTTT. Based on the CDR3 plus reference TRBV7-2 and TRBJ2-3, the full variable domain is GAGVSQSPSNKVTEKGKDVELRCDPISGHTALYWYRQSLGQGLEFLIYFQGNSAPDKSGLPSDRFSAERTGGSVSTLTIQRTQQEDSAVYLCASSLVRTGKYFGPGTRLTVL.

The chain links TRBV29-1 to TRBJ2-3; 8 bases align to TRBD1. This CDR3 spans 15 amino acids. Germline V gives CDR1 SQVTM, CDR2 ANQGSEA. V lost 5 bases to trimming and J lost 0 bases; unmatched junction nucleotides: 7. Here the CDR3 reads CSVLGQVISTDTQYF. CDR3 bases: TGCAGCGTTCTGGGACAGGTAATAAGCACAGATACGCAGTATTTT.

J is TRBJ1-3 and V is TRBV29-1; D gene uncertain. V gave up 6 bases and J gave up 4 bases, with 7 bases separating them. Germline values: CDR1 SQVTM, CDR2 ANQGSEA. The CDR3 runs 11 residues. The CDR3 nucleotides are TGCAGCGTGCAACAAGGAAACACCATATATTTT. Its translation is CSVQQGNTIYF.

In its sample, this clone was seen a few times. The chain links TRBV7-2 to TRBJ1-5; 7 bases map to TRBD1. The CDR3 length is 16 residues. CDR1 is SGHTA, CDR2 FQGNSA, per germline. V was clipped by 3 bases and J by 2 bases; unmatched bases: 7. Here the CDR3 DNA reads TGTGCCAGCAGCTTGACAGGGTCCCCTCGCAATCAGCCCCAGCATTTT. This translates into CASSLTGSPRNQPQHF.

The V call is TRBV15, the J call TRBJ2-2, with no clear D. Trimming removed 0 bases from V and 7 bases from J, with 9 bases in between. The CDR3 runs to 14 residues. The V gene's germline CDR1 is LNHNV and CDR2 YYDKDF (reference sequence). The CDR3 loop is CATSRDSYGGELFF. The CDR3 DNA reads as TGTGCCACCAGCAGAGATTCCTACGGCGGGGAGCTGTTTTTT.

Of note for this clone: A single base separates this from a much larger clone, so it may be a read error. The J gene is TRBJ1-1, the V gene TRBV7-3; tentative D call: TRBD1 (5 bases). CDR3 length: 13 residues. Germline CDR1 is SGHTA and CDR2 is FQGTGA. Trimming removed 5 bases at V and 1 base at J, with 8 bases between. The CDR3: CASSIQENTEAFF. The DNA for the CDR3 is TGTGCCAGCAGCATACAGGAGAACACTGAAGCTTTCTTT.

This chain joins TRBV30 and TRBJ1-1, with TRBD1 matching over 8 bases. Germline V gives CDR1 GTSNPN, CDR2 SVGIG (reference sequence). The CDR3 has 13 amino acids. The trim removed 2 bases at V and 7 bases at J, leaving 6 bases unmatched. In nucleotides, the CDR3 is TGTGCCTGGAGTCGTACAGGGGGAGGTGAAGCTTTCTTT. Translated, it gives CAWSRTGGGEAFF.

J is TRBJ2-1 and V is TRBV21-1; the D call TRBD2 from the table was never checked on the DNA. TRBV21-1 is shown as a pseudogene. CDR3 size: 12 residues. The chain's CDR3 is CASALLDNEQFF. The CDR3 DNA follows: TGTGCCAGCGCGCTATTGGACAATGAGCAGTTCTTC.

This chain uses TRBV6-2 or TRBV6-3 with TRBJ2-7; D perhaps matches TRBD2 (6 bases). Germline loops: CDR1 MNHEY, CDR2 SVGEGT. V was pared by 2 bases and J by 4 bases, with 9 bases between. This CDR3 comprises 13 residues. The CDR3 here is CASSYRRVYEQYF. The CDR3 DNA reads as TGTGCCAGCAGTTACAGGAGGGTTTACGAGCAGTACTTC.

V and J are TRBV5-1 and TRBJ2-2, with D possibly being TRBD2 (6 bases). Trimming took off 5 bases at V and 3 bases at J, with 11 bases between the two ends. CDR3 length: 14 amino acids. The germline CDR1 and CDR2 sequences are SGHRS and YFSETQ. The CDR3 region is CASRGPGDTGELFF. CDR3 sequence (DNA): TGCGCCAGCAGGGGGCCGGGGGACACCGGGGAGCTGTTTTTT.

V usage is TRBV10-3 and J usage is TRBJ2-2; 10 bases fit TRBD1. CDR1 ENHRY and CDR2 SYGVKD come from the germline V gene. The CDR3 is made up of 13 amino acids. V lost 8 bases to trimming and J lost 6 bases; unmatched junction nucleotides: 3. The CDR3 sequence: CAIGGQGSGELFF. CDR3 nucleotides: TGTGCCATCGGGGGACAGGGGTCCGGGGAGCTGTTTTTT.

The rearrangement links TRBV6-4 to TRBJ1-5; weak D call: TRBD1 (5 bases). In germline, CDR1 is MRHNA, CDR2 SNTAGT. V gave up 7 bases and J gave up 3 bases, with 25 bases separating them. This CDR3 region has 18 residues. The CDR3 sequence: CASTDTKKCGRDNQPQHF. The CDR3 nucleotides read TGTGCCAGCACGGACACCAAGAAGTGCGGGCGGGACAATCAGCCCCAGCATTTT.

The chain uses TRBV5-4 and TRBJ2-7; maybe TRBD2 (6 bases). This CDR3 spans 17 amino acids. CDR1 and CDR2 from the germline V gene are SGHNT and YYREEE (reference sequence). V lost 4 bases, J lost 2 bases, and 22 bases lay in between. The CDR3 nucleotides read TGTGCCAGCAGCCCCACCCGTGGGTCGGGAGTGCCCTACGAGCAGTACTTC. Its translation: CASSPTRGSGVPYEQYF.

This clone was found once. The V gene is TRBV5-4, the J gene TRBJ2-7; D is perhaps TRBD1 (6 bases). Germline V CDR1 and CDR2: SGHNT, YYREEE (reference sequence). V lost 2 bases and J lost 6, with 12 bases in between. This CDR3 contains 13 residues. CDR3 sequence: CASSFTGTGEQYF. CDR3 in DNA: TGTGCCAGCAGCTTTACAGGGACCGGCGAGCAGTACTTC.

The chain employs TRBV3-1 (or the pseudogene TRBV3-2) and TRBJ1-3; no reliable D call. Trimming took 5 bases from V and 4 from J, leaving 18 bases between them. The CDR3 contains 16 residues. The germline gives CDR1 LGHDT, CDR2 YNNKEL (reference sequence). The CDR3 sequence: CASSARHRLEGNTIYF. Here the CDR3 DNA reads TGTGCCAGCAGCGCCCGACATCGGTTAGAGGGAAACACCATATATTTT.

V is TRBV27 and J is TRBJ2-7; 7 positions agree with TRBD1. After removal of 6 bases from V and 4 bases from J, the junction contained 9 bases not matched to a gene. The CDR3 runs 14 residues. The germline V gene encodes CDR1 MNHEY and CDR2 SMNVEV (reference sequence). The CDR3 here is CASRLKDRFYEQYF. The CDR3 bases are TGTGCCAGCAGACTAAAGGACAGGTTTTACGAGCAGTACTTC.

This clone was detected only a few times. The V call is TRBV9, the J call TRBJ2-3, with 11 bases that match TRBD1. Trimming took 4 bases from V and 3 from J; bases not matched to a gene: 7. This CDR3 spans 16 amino acids. Germline V gene data show CDR1 as SGDLS and CDR2 as YYNGEE. In DNA, the CDR3 is TGTGCCAGCAGCAGCCGGACAGGGGGCGATACAGATACGCAGTATTTT. Its protein is CASSSRTGGDTDTQYF.

The gene calls are TRBV6-5 and TRBJ2-7; D may be TRBD1 (5 bases). In germline, CDR1 is MNHEY, CDR2 SVGAGI. The CDR3 loop spans 15 amino acids. V was trimmed by 8 bases and J by 3 bases, leaving 20 bases between them. The CDR3 region is CASSQGDPSIYEQYF. DNA for the CDR3: TGTGCCAGCTCCCAAGGGGATCCGTCAATCTACGAGCAGTACTTC.

J is TRBJ1-5 and V is TRBV7-8; D call uncertain. CDR3 length equals 14 residues. V shed 5 bases and J shed 6 bases, with 14 bases lying between them. Germline V gene data show CDR1 as SGHVS and CDR2 as FQNEAQ. The CDR3 region has the DNA TGTGCCAGCAGCCCTGCCCCCCTACTTCAGCCCCAGCATTTT. This translates into CASSPAPLLQPQHF.

The sample holds one count of this clone. This sequence joins TRBV10-3 and TRBJ2-1, with 8 positions matching TRBD2. Trimming removed 6 bases from V and 14 bases from J; junction bases left unmatched: 6. This CDR3 contains 11 residues. In germline, CDR1 is ENHRY, CDR2 SYGVKD. The CDR3 coding sequence is TGTGCCATCAGCACTAGCGGTTGGAAGTTCTTC. This gives the protein CAISTSGWKFF.

V gene TRBV18 combines with J gene TRBJ1-2; TRBD1 aligns across 7 bases. V trimming: 3 bases; J trimming: 2 bases; junction bases outside the gene matches: 6. The CDR3 loop spans 15 amino acids. The V gene's germline CDR1 is KGHSH and CDR2 LQKENI. In DNA, the CDR3 is TGTGCCAGCTCACCTCCAGGGGGGAGAAACTATGGCTACACCTTC. Its protein product is CASSPPGGRNYGYTF.

The chain joins TRBV7-9 to TRBJ1-4, with D uncertain. V lost 0 bases to trimming and J lost 6 bases, with 5 bases between them. Looked up from germline, CDR1 is SEHNR and CDR2 is FQNEAQ (reference sequence). This CDR3 spans 13 amino acids. The CDR3 reads CASSLAADEKLFF. For the CDR3, the DNA is TGTGCCAGCAGCTTAGCGGCCGATGAAAAACTGTTTTTT.

The V call is TRBV28, the J call TRBJ1-1; D perhaps matches TRBD1 (5 bases). CDR1 is MDHEN and CDR2 is SYDVKM in the germline V gene. The CDR3 loop spans 13 amino acids. V lost 4 bases and J lost 8, with 14 bases in between. CDR3 in DNA: TGTGCCAGCAGTTGGGGAACAGGCCGAGAAGCTTTCTTT. This gives the protein CASSWGTGREAFF.

The V call is TRBV5-5, the J call TRBJ2-1; TRBD2 matches at 10 bases. Germline V gives CDR1 SGHKS, CDR2 YYEKEE (reference sequence). The trim removed 0 bases at V and 4 bases at J, leaving 13 bases unmatched. The CDR3 totals 19 residues. The CDR3 protein is CASSLGLAGATERYNEQFF. CDR3 DNA: TGTGCCAGCAGCTTGGGTCTAGCGGGAGCGACGGAGCGGTACAATGAGCAGTTCTTC.